Sequencing of this TCR beta chain was carried out in a study of OX40 agonist ivuxolimab in advanced cancers. In the study overall: At doses from 0.01 to 10 mg/kg, patients were given intravenous ivuxolimab every 2 weeks. Two patients with cutaneous melanoma and one with hepatocellular carcinoma, three in total, showed partial responses.

Points from the study as a whole: The CD4+ and CD8+ T cells in the blood had expanded clonally by week 6 at 0.1 to 3.0 mg/kg.

Of note for this clone: No antigen is known for it.

This CDR3 spans 15 amino acids. Germline loops: CDR1 LGHNA, CDR2 YNFKEQ. With V trimmed by 0 bases and J by 6 bases, 6 bases remained unmatched. Sequenced by immunoSEQ multiplex PCR; TCRdb stores in-frame clones only, minus some. The sample includes around 86,000 clones, more than 85% seen only once; the top ten take more than 13%. The rearrangement uses TRBV4-2 and TRBJ2-7, with 9 bases lining up with TRBD1. Sample: CD4+ or CD8+ T cells sorted from blood, taken in a trial of the OX40 agonist ivuxolimab. The clonotype comes from an adult with an advanced solid tumor such as melanoma, head and neck, liver or kidney cancer. The CDR3 DNA is TGTGCCAGCAGCCAAGAGCAACAGGGGGCTCTCGAGCAGTACTTC. Its protein product is CASSQEQQGALEQYF.